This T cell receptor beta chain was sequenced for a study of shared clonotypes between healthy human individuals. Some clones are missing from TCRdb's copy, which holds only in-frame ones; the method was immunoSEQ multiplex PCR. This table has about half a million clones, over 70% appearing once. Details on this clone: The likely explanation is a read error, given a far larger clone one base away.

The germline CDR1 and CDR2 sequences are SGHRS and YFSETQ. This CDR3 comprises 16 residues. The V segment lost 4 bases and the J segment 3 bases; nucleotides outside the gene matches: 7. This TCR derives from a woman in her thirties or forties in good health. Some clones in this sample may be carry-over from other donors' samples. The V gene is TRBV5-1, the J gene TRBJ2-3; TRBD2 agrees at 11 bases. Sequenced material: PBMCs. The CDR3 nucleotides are TGCGCCAGCAGCACTACTAGCGGGAGAAGAACAGATACGCAGTATTTT. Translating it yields CASSTTSGRRTDTQYF.